A selection of T cell receptor beta chains follows, all from one sample in a study of T-cell memory formation after mild COVID-19. TCRdb redid the calling of the 5' RACE reads with MiXCR, one entry per CDR3 protein. The sample carries 550,000 to 650,000 distinct CDR3 sequences, approximately 15% recorded once. The sequenced sample consisted of PBMCs or a T cell subset sorted from them (not recorded which). The receptors stem from an adult woman who had mild COVID-19 (a few samples of this study predate the infection). Cell type and time point are not known. Each CDR3 is given with its conserved first and last residue. The D gene is left open where the match is weak. For some rows the clone size is stated as once, few or many, or as a class when expanded; others skip it.

cdr3_aa cdr3_nt cdr3_length d_call v_call clone_size j_call
CASSSSRGYGYTF TGTGCCAGCAGCTCGAGCAGGGGCTATGGCTACACCTTC 13 NA TRBV11-2 few TRBJ1-2
CASSSMVLYNEQFF TGTGCCAGCAGCTCTATGGTCCTCTACAATGAGCAGTTCTTC 14 NA TRBV7-9 few TRBJ2-1
CATSDQDWKHYGYTF TGTGCCACCAGTGATCAAGACTGGAAACACTATGGCTACACCTTC 15 NA TRBV24-1 NA TRBJ1-2
CASSQQLTEPYTGELFF TGCGCCAGCAGCCAACAGTTGACAGAGCCTTACACCGGGGAGCTGTTTTTT 17 NA TRBV4-1 NA TRBJ2-2
CASSFLARGQGGEKLFF TGCGCCAGCAGCTTCTTAGCTCGCGGACAGGGGGGTGAAAAACTGTTTTTT 17 TRBD1 TRBV5-1 NA TRBJ1-4
CASSQGAGGPEQFF TGCGCCAGCAGCCAAGGGGCGGGAGGTCCTGAGCAGTTCTTC 14 TRBD2 TRBV4-3 NA TRBJ2-1
CASNSGTSASDTQYF TGTGCCAGCAACTCCGGGACTAGCGCATCCGATACGCAGTATTTT 15 TRBD2 TRBV7-9 NA TRBJ2-3
CASSVGRAKRGANEQFF TGTGCCAGCAGCGTAGGCCGGGCCAAGCGGGGGGCCAATGAGCAGTTCTTC 17 TRBD2 TRBV9 few TRBJ2-1
CASSPVGAGEQYF TGTGCCAGCAGCCCCGTCGGGGCGGGGGAGCAGTACTTC 13 NA TRBV11-1 NA TRBJ2-7
CASSLDGGQGYEQYF TGCGCCAGCAGCTTGGATGGGGGGCAGGGCTACGAGCAGTACTTC 15 NA TRBV5-1 NA TRBJ2-7
CARPTFDRGQDDGGELFF TGTGCCAGGCCGACCTTTGACAGGGGGCAAGATGATGGCGGGGAGCTGTTTTTT 18 TRBD1 TRBV14 few TRBJ2-2
CASRDRVKTQYF TGTGCCAGCAGAGACAGGGTGAAGACCCAGTACTTC 12 TRBD1 TRBV6-5 few TRBJ2-5
CSAWKVGYEQYF TGCAGTGCTTGGAAGGTGGGGTACGAGCAGTACTTC 12 NA TRBV20-1 NA TRBJ2-7
CATSDFRGYEQYF TGTGCCACCAGTGATTTTCGGGGCTACGAGCAGTACTTC 13 NA TRBV24-1 few TRBJ2-7
CASNPARTTEAFF TGTGCCAGCAACCCCGCGAGGACAACTGAAGCTTTCTTT 13 NA TRBV2 once TRBJ1-1
CASMTGLNQPQHF TGTGCCAGTATGACGGGCCTAAATCAGCCCCAGCATTTT 13 NA TRBV19 NA TRBJ1-5
CASSHPWGRGVFYEQYF TGCGCCAGCAGCCATCCCTGGGGGCGGGGGGTCTTCTACGAGCAGTACTTC 17 TRBD2 TRBV4-1 NA TRBJ2-7
CAGGEGYEQYF TGTGCGGGTGGAGAGGGCTACGAGCAGTACTTC 11 NA TRBV10-3 NA TRBJ2-7
CASWRTGSFSLHF TGTGCCAGCTGGAGGACAGGGAGTTTTTCCCTCCACTTT 13 TRBD1 TRBV6-5 NA TRBJ1-6
CASSPRQGGGWGETQYF TGTGCCAGCAGCCCCCGACAGGGGGGAGGCTGGGGAGAGACCCAGTACTTC 17 TRBD1 TRBV7-8 NA TRBJ2-5
CASSSFTGAYYGYTF TGTGCCAGCAGCTCCTTTACAGGGGCCTACTATGGCTACACCTTC 15 TRBD1 TRBV7-2 few TRBJ1-2
CASSLGSQGGHQPQHF TGTGCCAGCAGCTTAGGTTCCCAGGGTGGACATCAGCCCCAGCATTTT 16 NA TRBV7-8 NA TRBJ1-5
CASSLVGHPYEQYF TGCGCCAGCAGCTTGGTTGGACACCCTTACGAGCAGTACTTC 14 NA TRBV5-1 NA TRBJ2-7